A single sample is the source of the 26 T cell receptor beta chains below, sequenced in a study of shared clonotypes between healthy human individuals. TCRdb's copy holds only in-frame clones and misses some; the assay was immunoSEQ multiplex PCR. Of roughly 500,000 clones listed, 81% are singletons. The sequencing input was PBMCs. These receptors all stem from a woman aged 40 to 49 in good health. Some clones in this sample may be carry-over from other donors' samples.

The V gene is TRBV30, the J gene TRBJ2-5; TRBD1 matches at 10 bases. Germline V gene data show CDR1 as GTSNPN and CDR2 as SVGIG (reference sequence). With 0 bases clipped from V and 9 bases from J, the junction kept 4 bases outside the gene matches. The CDR3 length is 13 residues. The CDR3 sequence: CAWSVGDRGSQYF. The CDR3 DNA follows: TGTGCCTGGAGTGTGGGGGACAGGGGATCCCAGTACTTC.

The chain employs TRBV15 and TRBJ2-7, with D perhaps TRBD1 (5 bases). Trimming left V 4 bases short and J 1 base short, with 11 bases between. The CDR3 covers 14 residues. CDR1 and CDR2 from the germline V gene are LNHNV and YYDKDF (reference sequence). CDR3 sequence (DNA): TGTGCCACCAGCATCAGGGTCGCGTCCTACGAGCAGTACTTC. It encodes CATSIRVASYEQYF.

Regarding this clone: Given a far larger clone just one base away, this is likely a sequencing read error. Other DNA sequences of this sample code for an identical CDR3. This chain links TRBV18 with TRBJ1-2; 8 nucleotides agree with TRBD1. CDR1 and CDR2 from the germline V gene are KGHSH and LQKENI. The CDR3 totals 14 residues. The CDR3 loop is CASSLQDRVEGYTF. DNA for the CDR3: TGCGCCAGCTCACTACAGGACAGGGTAGAGGGCTACACCTTC.

The chain uses TRBV4-3 and TRBJ2-3; no definite D call. Germline loops: CDR1 LGHNA, CDR2 YSLEER. This CDR3 region has 14 residues. The V and J ends lost 0 bases and 0 bases respectively, with 4 bases between them. The CDR3 nucleotides read TGCGCCAGCAGCCAAGAGACTAGCACAGATACGCAGTATTTT. Its protein product is CASSQETSTDTQYF.

The chain carries TRBV6-1 and TRBJ2-7; D remains ambiguous. The CDR3 loop spans 13 amino acids. V was shortened by 0 bases and J by 3 bases, with 6 bases between the two germline ends. Germline V gene lookup returns CDR1 MNHNS and CDR2 SASEGT. The CDR3 DNA follows: TGTGCCAGCAGTGAAGCACCCAGCTACGAGCAGTACTTC. It is translated as CASSEAPSYEQYF.

The chain recombines TRBV5-6 with TRBJ2-1; no clear D gene. CDR3 size: 15 residues. V lost 6 bases, J lost 0 bases, and 13 bases lay in between. Germline V gene sequence: CDR1 SGHDT, CDR2 YYEEEE. CDR3 loop: CASTLKGSSYNEQFF. As DNA, the CDR3 is TGTGCCAGCACCCTAAAGGGCAGCTCCTACAATGAGCAGTTCTTC.

This rearrangement joins TRBV4-2 to TRBJ1-3; D ambiguous. The CDR3 is 17 residues long. Trimming took 0 bases from V and 1 from J, leaving 13 bases between them. The germline V gene has CDR1 LGHNA and CDR2 YNFKEQ. The CDR3 DNA reads TGTGCCAGCAGCCAAGATAGGATCCACTTATCTGGAAACACCATATATTTT. This encodes CASSQDRIHLSGNTIYF.

Worth noting for this clone: At one boundary the junction diverges from the germline segment, which might be a read error. V is TRBV11-2 and J is TRBJ1-1; perhaps TRBD1 as D (6 bases). This CDR3 region has 13 residues. Per germline, CDR1 SGHAT and CDR2 FQNNGV. The CDR3 DNA follows: TGTGCCAGCAACCCAGGACAGAACACTGAAGCTTTATTT. Translating it yields CASNPGQNTEALF.

The chain couples TRBV5-1 to TRBJ2-1; 13 bases line up with TRBD2. The CDR3 is 17 residues long. The V and J ends lost 3 bases and 6 bases, in that order; junction bases with no gene match: 9. CDR1 SGHRS and CDR2 YFSETQ come from the germline V gene. CDR3 nucleotides: TGCGCCAGCAGCTCGTTCCGGACTAGCGGGAGTGCCAATGAGCAGTTCTTC. Translated, it gives CASSSFRTSGSANEQFF.

The V and J genes are TRBV9 and TRBJ2-6, with 10 bases fitting TRBD1. V shed 9 bases and J 1 base; nucleotides not matched to a gene: 10. The CDR3 totals 17 residues. Germline assignment: CDR1 SGDLS and CDR2 YYNGEE. The CDR3 is CATSRTGGLSGANVLTF. The CDR3 nucleotides are TGTGCCACGTCGCGGACAGGGGGACTATCTGGGGCCAACGTCCTGACTTTC.

The chain joins TRBV28 to TRBJ1-3; 9 bases agree with TRBD1. The CDR3 is 17 amino acids. The V and J ends lost 3 bases and 1 base, in that order; junction bases with no gene match: 7. The germline CDR1 and CDR2 sequences are MDHEN and SYDVKM. CDR3 sequence: CASSFSGQGPSGNTIYF. In DNA form, the CDR3 reads TGTGCCAGCAGTTTCTCGGGACAGGGACCGTCTGGAAACACCATATATTTT.

V gene TRBV9 combines with J gene TRBJ2-7; the D is unclear. Between the trimmed V and J ends, which lost 0 bases and 0 bases, there was a span of 7 bases. The CDR3 loop spans 14 amino acids. The germline V gene encodes CDR1 SGDLS and CDR2 YYNGEE. The CDR3 nucleotides are TGTGCCAGCAGCGTAGAGGCCGGCTCCTACGAGCAGTACTTC. Its protein product is CASSVEAGSYEQYF.

This clone was picked up a small number of times. Other nucleotide sequences from this sample produce the same CDR3. CDR3 loop: CASSGGYSNQPQHF. The CDR3 coding sequence is TGTGCCAGCAGTGGGGGTTATAGCAATCAGCCCCAGCATTTT. J is TRBJ1-5 and V is TRBV2; no clear D. V lost 4 bases and J lost 0, with 7 bases in between. The germline gives CDR1 SNHLY, CDR2 FYNNEI. The CDR3 is made up of 14 amino acids.

The table lists this clone with a few counts. This chain links TRBV27 with TRBJ2-5; D is uncertain. The CDR3 consists of 14 residues. CDR1 MNHEY and CDR2 SMNVEV come from the germline V gene (reference sequence). V dropped 5 bases and J dropped 5 bases, with 15 bases sitting between them. DNA for the CDR3: TGTGCCAGCAGTGACCGCCGGTTCCGGGAGACCCAGTACTTC. This gives the protein CASSDRRFRETQYF.

This sequence joins TRBV5-1 and TRBJ1-1; 7 bases line up with TRBD1. The CDR3 covers 13 residues. Germline V lookup: CDR1 SGHRS, CDR2 YFSETQ. Germline trimming cut 0 bases from V and 7 bases from J; bases unmatched to any gene: 3. The CDR3 loop is CASSLGDRVEAFF. The DNA for the CDR3 is TGCGCCAGCAGCTTGGGGGACAGAGTTGAAGCTTTCTTT.

A remark on this clone: A much larger clone sits a single nucleotide away, making a read error possible. The chain joins TRBV30 to TRBJ2-2; 10 bases fit TRBD1. CDR1 and CDR2 from the germline V gene are GTSNPN and SVGIG (reference sequence). The CDR3 runs to 14 residues. The V and J ends lost 4 bases and 8 bases, in that order; junction bases with no gene match: 7. The CDR3 DNA sequence: TGTGCCTGGACCTTGACAGGGGGCACGGGGGAGCTGTTTTTT. Translated: CAWTLTGGTGELFF.

As for this clone: The same CDR3 can be traced to other DNA sequences in this sample. The genes are TRBV7-3 and TRBJ2-5, with D possibly TRBD1 on 5 matching bases. This CDR3 contains 13 residues. Trimming stripped 5 bases from V and 1 base from J, with 8 bases between. CDR1 is SGHTA, CDR2 FQGTGA, per germline. DNA of the CDR3: TGTGCCAGCAGCCGGACATCCCAAGAGACCCAGTACTTC. Protein product: CASSRTSQETQYF.

As regards this clone: A far larger clone lies a single base away; this is likely a read error. This CDR3 is missing its conserved last phenylalanine or tryptophan, likely due to a read error. The V and J genes are TRBV28 and TRBJ2-7; possibly TRBD1 or TRBD2 for D (5 bases each). CDR1 MDHEN and CDR2 SYDVKM come from the germline V gene. Trimming cost V 4 bases and J 5 bases, with 18 bases left between them. The CDR3 is made up of 15 amino acids. The CDR3, as DNA: TGTGCCAGCAGTTCATGGCAGACGGGGCCCGACGAGCAGTACTCC. This gives the protein CASSSWQTGPDEQYS.

This chain links TRBV11-2 with TRBJ2-4, with D unresolved. Germline-derived CDR1 and CDR2 are SGHAT and FQNNGV. V was clipped by 4 bases and J by 0 bases, with 10 bases between them. This CDR3 region has 15 residues. CDR3 amino acids: CASSSPTLAKNIQYF. CDR3 coding DNA: TGTGCCAGCAGCTCCCCTACTTTAGCCAAAAACATTCAGTACTTC.

The V call is TRBV6-6, the J call TRBJ2-1, with D perhaps matching TRBD2 (5 bases). V gave up 11 bases and J gave up 9 bases, with 20 bases separating them. This CDR3 has 13 amino acids. CDR1 and CDR2 (germline): MNHNY, SVGAGI (reference sequence). The CDR3 sequence is CALESREFGEQFF. Written as DNA, the CDR3 is TGTGCCCTTGAATCGAGGGAATTTGGTGAGCAGTTCTTC.

The chain couples TRBV9 to TRBJ2-1, with a weak D call TRBD2 (7 bases). Germline CDR1 SGDLS, CDR2 YYNGEE. The CDR3 runs 14 residues. The ends were cut back, 3 bases at V and 6 bases at J, with 13 bases in the middle. The CDR3 region has the DNA TGTGCCAGCAGCGAGGGGGGGACCCCCAATGAGCAGTTCTTC. Amino acids: CASSEGGTPNEQFF. Complete variable domain (other parts from reference TRBV9 and TRBJ2-1): DSGVTQTPKHLITATGQRVTLRCSPRSGDLSVYWYQQSLDQGLQFLIQYYNGEERAKGNILERFSAQQFPDLHSELNLSSLELGDSALYFCASSEGGTPNEQFFGPGTRLTVL.

This chain connects TRBV6-5 to TRBJ2-2, with unresolved D. The CDR3 is made up of 16 amino acids. The germline CDR1 and CDR2 sequences are MNHEY and SVGAGI. Trimming took 2 bases from V and 6 from J, leaving 16 bases between them. The CDR3 loop is CASSYTAIRLAGELFF. The CDR3 DNA follows: TGTGCCAGCAGTTACACAGCGATCAGACTCGCCGGGGAGCTGTTTTTT.

The chain joins TRBV29-1 to TRBJ2-1; 10 bases are a match to TRBD1. J lost 8 bases, V lost 5 bases, and 3 bases had no gene match. The CDR3 has 12 amino acids. The germline gives CDR1 SQVTM, CDR2 ANQGSEA. CDR3 loop: CSVRQGADEQFF. In nucleotides, the CDR3 is TGCAGCGTTCGACAGGGGGCCGATGAGCAGTTCTTC.

This clone came up once. The J gene is TRBJ2-2, the V gene TRBV11-2; unclear D gene. CDR3 length: 13 residues. V gave up 2 bases and J gave up 8 bases, with 9 bases separating them. CDR1 is SGHAT and CDR2 is FQNNGV in the germline V gene. CDR3 sequence: CASSLILPGELFF. The DNA of the CDR3 is TGTGCCAGCAGCTTAATCTTACCGGGGGAGCTGTTTTTT.

Comments on this clone: Possible read error: a much larger clone is one base away. Additional DNA sequences in this sample encode the identical CDR3. V gene TRBV5-1 combines with J gene TRBJ2-7, with D possibly TRBD2 on 6 matching bases. The CDR3 consists of 15 residues. In germline, CDR1 is SGHRS, CDR2 YFSETQ. V gave up 4 bases and J gave up 5 bases, with 19 bases separating them. The chain's CDR3 is CASSRGTGNSDEQYF. CDR3 nucleotides: TGCGCCAGCAGCCGAGGGACTGGGAATAGCGACGAGCAGTACTTC.

This clone has at least ten counts. The chain has TRBV6-4 and TRBJ2-1, with TRBD2 matching 12 bases. Trimming at V came to 8 bases and at J to 7 bases, leaving 6 bases not matched to a gene. The germline gives CDR1 MRHNA, CDR2 SNTAGT. This CDR3 is 14 amino acids long. The CDR3 coding sequence is TGTGCCAGCTCCCTAGCGGGAGGGCCGAATGAGCAGTTCTTC. This gives the protein CASSLAGGPNEQFF.